This T cell receptor beta chain is from a study of tumor and adjacent non-tumor tissue in lung cancer. General study points: Tumor tissue had significantly higher TCR diversity than normal lung.

RNA was extracted from bulk tissue without any cell sorting. Between August and November 2014, newly diagnosed, chemotherapy-naive lung cancer patients underwent thoracic surgery in China. TCRbeta libraries were built with three rounds of nested PCR, modified from ARM-PCR. TCRdb re-called the multiplex PCR reads with MiXCR, one entry per CDR3 protein. The top ten clones hold under 30% of a sample with about 200,000 distinct CDR3 sequences, over 55% of them seen once. CDR1 and CDR2 (germline): WSHSY, SAAADI. The CDR3 sequence is 16 residues long. To note about this clonotype: Its cognate antigen is unknown. A junction end diverges from the germline sequence, so it may reflect a read error.

Material for sequencing was lung tumor tissue. The chain has TRBV10-2 and TRBJ2-7, with D perhaps matching TRBD2 (6 bases). This TCR was recovered from a man aged 60 to 75 with non-small cell lung cancer. CDR3 sequence (DNA): TGCTCCAGCAGTGAGTCCCCGGGACTTCTCTCCTACGATCAGTACTTC. It yields the protein CSSSESPGLLSYDQYF.